This T cell receptor (beta chain) was retrieved from a study of shared clonotypes between healthy human individuals. The study's findings and limits: Some naive CD4 clonotypes, about 5%, turned up in common across a handful of donors.

TCRdb's copy holds only in-frame clones and misses some; the assay was immunoSEQ multiplex PCR. The sample has around 2.5 million clones; approximately 93% are singletons. As for this clone: The target antigen is unknown.

This CDR3 is built from 16 residues. V was clipped by 0 bases and J by 2 bases, with 11 bases between them. Germline CDR1 MGHRA, CDR2 YSYEKL. The sequence derives from a young man in good health. Some clones in this sample may be carry-over from other donors' samples. Sequencing was done on a sample of naive CD4+ T cells from PBMCs. Stated subset: CD45RA+ positively selected. This sequence joins TRBV4-1 and TRBJ2-1; D is unclear. The CDR3 here is CASSQDRVIAYNEQFF. In DNA form, the CDR3 reads TGCGCCAGCAGCCAAGATAGGGTTATTGCCTACAATGAGCAGTTCTTC.